The 5 T cell receptor beta chains reported below all come from one sample, sequenced in a study of cytotoxic CD8 clonotypes in ibrutinib-treated CLL. The data were produced by immunoSEQ multiplex PCR, yet TCRdb's version contains in-frame clones alone and is incomplete. Of about 120,000 clones listed, approximately 56% were seen once; the top ten hold 37%. The input for sequencing was PBMCs, taken after 24 months of ibrutinib treatment. Receptors originate from a human donor with chronic lymphocytic leukemia.

The gene calls are TRBV4-2 and TRBJ1-1; unclear D gene. With 0 bases removed from V and 7 bases from J, the gap between germline ends came to 15 bases. This CDR3 has 15 residues. CDR1 and CDR2 (germline): LGHNA, YNFKEQ. CDR3 sequence reads: CASSQEGGLRNEAFF. Written as DNA, the CDR3 is TGTGCCAGCAGCCAAGAAGGAGGTCTGCGGAATGAAGCTTTCTTT.

In this sample, this clone turned up once. The chain links TRBV2 to TRBJ1-6; D is uncertain. Trimming shortened V by 4 bases and J by 2 bases, and 15 bases separated the two germline ends. The CDR3 has 17 residues. CDR1 and CDR2 (germline): SNHLY, FYNNEI. The CDR3 DNA follows: TGTGCCAGCAGTGGGGAAGCCCGGTACACCTATAATTCACCCCTCCACTTT. It is translated as CASSGEARYTYNSPLHF.

The V and J genes are TRBV5-1 and TRBJ2-1; TRBD1 matches 10 bases. The CDR3 sequence is 14 residues long. V gave up 4 bases and J gave up 8 bases; unmatched junction bases: 6. CDR1 and CDR2 from the germline V gene are SGHRS and YFSETQ. The CDR3: CASSPGQGWDEQFF. CDR3 DNA sequence: TGCGCCAGCAGCCCGGGACAGGGGTGGGATGAGCAGTTCTTC.

The chain couples TRBV28 to TRBJ1-2; 7 nucleotides match TRBD1. CDR3 length equals 15 residues. Germline V gene sequence: CDR1 MDHEN, CDR2 SYDVKM. J lost 4 bases, V lost 7 bases, and 12 bases had no gene match. The CDR3: CASTPPGQKGYGYTF. The CDR3 DNA is TGTGCCAGCACTCCTCCGGGACAGAAGGGCTATGGCTACACCTTC.

The genes are TRBV28 and TRBJ2-3; 8 positions agree with TRBD2. The CDR3 has 16 residues. Trimming at V came to 5 bases and at J to 7 bases, leaving 14 bases not matched to a gene. CDR1 MDHEN and CDR2 SYDVKM come from the germline V gene. CDR3 in amino acids: CASSGVGKAGANTQYF. Written as DNA, the CDR3 is TGTGCCAGCAGTGGAGTAGGAAAAGCGGGGGCAAATACGCAGTATTTT.